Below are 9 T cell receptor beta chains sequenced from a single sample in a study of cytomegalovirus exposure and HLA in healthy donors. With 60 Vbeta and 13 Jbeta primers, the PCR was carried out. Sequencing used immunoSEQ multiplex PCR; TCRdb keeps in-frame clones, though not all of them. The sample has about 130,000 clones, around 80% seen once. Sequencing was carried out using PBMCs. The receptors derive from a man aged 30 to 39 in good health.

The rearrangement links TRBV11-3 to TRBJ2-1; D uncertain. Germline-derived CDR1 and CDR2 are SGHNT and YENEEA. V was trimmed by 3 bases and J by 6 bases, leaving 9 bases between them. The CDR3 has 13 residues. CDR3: CASSFSGGNEQFF. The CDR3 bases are TGTGCCAGCAGCTTTTCGGGTGGCAATGAGCAGTTCTTC.

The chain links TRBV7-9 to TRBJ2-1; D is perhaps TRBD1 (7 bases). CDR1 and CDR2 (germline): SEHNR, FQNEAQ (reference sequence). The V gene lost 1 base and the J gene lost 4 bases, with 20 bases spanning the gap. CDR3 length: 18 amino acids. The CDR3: CASSLEGALAGRYNEQFF. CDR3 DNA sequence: TGTGCCAGCAGCTTAGAGGGGGCTCTGGCGGGAAGGTACAATGAGCAGTTCTTC.

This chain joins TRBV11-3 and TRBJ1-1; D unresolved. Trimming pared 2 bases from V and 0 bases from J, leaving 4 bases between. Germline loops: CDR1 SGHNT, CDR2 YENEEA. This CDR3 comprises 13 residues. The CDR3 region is CASSLLVNTEAFF. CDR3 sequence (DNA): TGTGCCAGCAGCTTACTCGTGAACACTGAAGCTTTCTTT. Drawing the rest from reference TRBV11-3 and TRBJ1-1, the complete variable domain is EAGVVQSPRYKIIEKKQPVAFWCNPISGHNTLYWYLQNLGQGPELLIRYENEEAVDDSQLPKDRFSAERLKGVDSTLKIQPAELGDSAVYLCASSLLVNTEAFFGQGTRLTVV.

CDR3 loop: CASRGGQTNTEAFF. In DNA, the CDR3 is TGTGCCAGCAGGGGGGGGCAAACGAACACTGAAGCTTTCTTT. This chain connects TRBV28 to TRBJ1-1; tentatively, D is TRBD1 (6 bases). The V end lost 6 bases, the J end lost 1 base, and 12 bases lay between the germline ends. The germline CDR1 and CDR2 sequences are MDHEN and SYDVKM. The CDR3 extends over 14 amino acids. Complete variable domain (other parts from reference TRBV28 and TRBJ1-1): DVKVTQSSRYLVKRTGEKVFLECVQDMDHENMFWYRQDPGLGLRLIYFSYDVKMKEKGDIPEGYSVSREKKERFSLILESASTNQTSMYLCASRGGQTNTEAFFGQGTRLTVV.

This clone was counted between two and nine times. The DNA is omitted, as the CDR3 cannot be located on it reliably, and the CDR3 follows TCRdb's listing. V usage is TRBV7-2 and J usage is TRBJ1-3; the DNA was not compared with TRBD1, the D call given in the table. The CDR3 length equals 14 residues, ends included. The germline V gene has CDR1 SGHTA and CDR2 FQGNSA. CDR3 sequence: CASSPRWGPGTLYF.

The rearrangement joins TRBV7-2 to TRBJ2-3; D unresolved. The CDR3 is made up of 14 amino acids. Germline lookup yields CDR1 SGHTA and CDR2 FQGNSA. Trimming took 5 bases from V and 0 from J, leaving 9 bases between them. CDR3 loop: CASSPLTSTDTQYF. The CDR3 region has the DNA TGTGCCAGCAGCCCCCTGACTAGCACAGATACGCAGTATTTT. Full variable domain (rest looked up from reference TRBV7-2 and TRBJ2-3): GAGVSQSPSNKVTEKGKDVELRCDPISGHTALYWYRQSLGQGLEFLIYFQGNSAPDKSGLPSDRFSAERTGGSVSTLTIQRTQQEDSAVYLCASSPLTSTDTQYFGPGTRLTVL.

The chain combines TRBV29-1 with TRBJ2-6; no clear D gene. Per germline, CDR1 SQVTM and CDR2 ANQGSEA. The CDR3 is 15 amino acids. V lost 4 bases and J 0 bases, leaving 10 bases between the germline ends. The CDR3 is CSVVGRNSGANVLTF. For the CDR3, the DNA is TGCAGCGTTGTTGGCAGGAACTCTGGGGCCAACGTCCTGACTTTC. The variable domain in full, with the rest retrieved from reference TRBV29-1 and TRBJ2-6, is SAVISQKPSRDICQRGTSLTIQCQVDSQVTMMFWYRQQPGQSLTLIATANQGSEATYESGFVIDKFPISRPNLTFSTLTVSNMSPEDSSIYLCSVVGRNSGANVLTFGAGSRLTVL.

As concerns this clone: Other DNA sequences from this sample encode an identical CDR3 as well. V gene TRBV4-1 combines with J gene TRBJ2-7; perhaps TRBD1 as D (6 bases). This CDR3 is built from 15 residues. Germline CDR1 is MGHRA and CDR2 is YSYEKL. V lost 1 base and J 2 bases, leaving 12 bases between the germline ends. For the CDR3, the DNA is TGCGCCAGCAGCCAAGCATCTGGACAGACCTACGAGCAGTACTTC. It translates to CASSQASGQTYEQYF.

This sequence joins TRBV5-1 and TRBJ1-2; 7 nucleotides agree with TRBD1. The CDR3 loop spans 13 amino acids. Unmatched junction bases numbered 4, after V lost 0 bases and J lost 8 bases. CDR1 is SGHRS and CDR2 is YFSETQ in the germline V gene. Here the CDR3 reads CASSLGGGGGYTF. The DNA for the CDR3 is TGCGCCAGCAGCTTGGGAGGGGGCGGCGGCTACACCTTC.